The 30 T cell receptor beta chains given below trace back to one sample, sequenced in a study of T cell repertoires in cytomegalovirus infection. Each CDR3 protein is one row after TCRdb ran MiXCR on the reads. The table records 250,000 or so distinct CDR3 sequences, over 15% of them present only once. The source material was CD8+ T cells from PBMCs. The receptors shown here come from a human donor in good health (CMV status not recorded). Some clones in this sample may be carry-over from other donors' samples.

The chain uses TRBV7-2 and TRBJ2-7, with D hard to call. Germline V gene lookup returns CDR1 SGHTA and CDR2 FQGNSA. CDR3 length: 13 amino acids. The V end was cut by 5 bases, the J end by 0 bases, with 8 bases between. Here the CDR3 DNA reads TGTGCCAGCAGCAGCTTGCCCTCCTACGAGCAGTACTTC. Its translation: CASSSLPSYEQYF.

The V gene is TRBV19, the J gene TRBJ1-2, with 8 bases that match TRBD1. Germline V gives CDR1 LNHDA, CDR2 SQIVND (reference sequence). Trimming cost V 6 bases and J 6 bases; bases outside gene matches: 6. CDR3 length: 13 residues. Here the CDR3 DNA reads TGTGCCAGTAGCTTGGGACAGGTCAATGGCTACACCTTC. Protein sequence: CASSLGQVNGYTF.

The rearrangement uses TRBV7-6 and TRBJ2-7; 7 nucleotides match TRBD1. V lost 2 bases and J lost 1; bases outside the gene matches: 8. The length of the CDR3 is 16 residues. The V gene's germline CDR1 is SGHVS and CDR2 FNYEAQ. The CDR3 DNA is TGTGCCAGCAGCTTACCCCATGGGACAGCTTCCTACGAGCAGTACTTC. This codes for CASSLPHGTASYEQYF.

CDR3 in amino acids: CASSLSTGSEQFF. The CDR3 DNA reads TGTGCCAGCAGCTTATCAACCGGGAGTGAGCAGTTCTTC. V usage is TRBV7-2 and J usage is TRBJ2-1; tentative D call: TRBD2 (6 bases). The CDR3 length is 13 residues. Trimming removed 2 bases from V and 9 bases from J, with 11 bases in between. Germline loops: CDR1 SGHTA, CDR2 FQGNSA. Variable domain in full (rest from reference TRBV7-2 and TRBJ2-1): GAGVSQSPSNKVTEKGKDVELRCDPISGHTALYWYRQSLGQGLEFLIYFQGNSAPDKSGLPSDRFSAERTGGSVSTLTIQRTQQEDSAVYLCASSLSTGSEQFFGPGTRLTVL.

The chain recombines TRBV13 with TRBJ1-1; D perhaps matches TRBD1 (6 bases). CDR1 is PRHDT and CDR2 is FYEKMQ in the germline V gene (reference sequence). This CDR3 is built from 17 residues. Trimming left V 5 bases short and J 1 base short, with 20 bases between. The CDR3 loop reads CASSPTGWGAGNTEAFF. The CDR3 region has the DNA TGTGCCAGCAGCCCCACAGGGTGGGGGGCGGGGAACACTGAAGCTTTCTTT.

The V gene is TRBV7-9, the J gene TRBJ2-7, with 12 bases matching TRBD2. Germline trimming cut 6 bases from V and 4 bases from J; bases unmatched to any gene: 13. The germline V gene has CDR1 SEHNR and CDR2 FQNEAQ (reference sequence). The length of the CDR3 is 17 residues. The CDR3 sequence is CASSLTSGGDLWYEQYF. DNA for the CDR3: TGTGCCAGCAGTCTGACTAGCGGGGGTGACTTATGGTACGAGCAGTACTTC.

Notes on this clonotype: The germline gene is not matched at one end of the junction; a read error may be the cause. The chain combines TRBV6-2 or TRBV6-3 with TRBJ2-7; 7 nucleotides agree with TRBD1. The CDR3 runs 15 residues. Germline assignment: CDR1 MNHEY and CDR2 SVGEGT. CDR3 DNA: TGTGCCAGCAGTACCCACAGGACAGGCTCCTATGAGCAGTACTTC. It codes for CASSTHRTGSYEQYF.

At least ten counts were recorded for this clonotype. V is TRBV11-3 and J is TRBJ2-5, with 7 nucleotides matching TRBD2. Per the germline V gene, CDR1 is SGHNT and CDR2 is YENEEA. The CDR3 sequence is 14 residues long. V gave up 5 bases and J gave up 1 base; unmatched junction bases: 4. CDR3 in amino acids: CASSQASGQETQYF. Here the CDR3 DNA reads TGTGCCAGCAGCCAAGCTAGCGGCCAAGAGACCCAGTACTTC.

This clonotype was recorded many times. The gene calls are TRBV7-6 and TRBJ2-7, with D possibly being TRBD1 (6 bases). Germline V CDR1 and CDR2: SGHVS, FNYEAQ. Trimming pared 1 base from V and 6 bases from J, leaving 7 bases between. The CDR3 is 12 amino acids. As DNA, the CDR3 is TGTGCCAGCAGCTTAGAGGGGGTCGAGCAGTACTTC. It translates to CASSLEGVEQYF.

The gene calls are TRBV4-3 and TRBJ2-7, with TRBD1 matching over 8 bases. Germline CDR1 is LGHNA and CDR2 is YSLEER. Trimming at V came to 2 bases and at J to 6 bases, leaving 9 bases not matched to a gene. This CDR3 is built from 15 residues. The CDR3 DNA follows: TGCGCCAGCAGCCAAACGACAGGGGCGGAAGGCGAGCAGTACTTC. Encoded protein: CASSQTTGAEGEQYF.

The chain joins TRBV29-1 to TRBJ2-1; TRBD2 aligns across 8 bases. The V gene's germline CDR1 is SQVTM and CDR2 ANQGSEA. This CDR3 comprises 16 residues. The trim removed 0 bases at V and 1 base at J, leaving 5 bases unmatched. The DNA for the CDR3 is TGCAGCGTTGAAGATCGGGGGGGGGCGTCCTACAATGAGCAGTTCTTC. Amino acid sequence: CSVEDRGGASYNEQFF.

This clonotype appeared many times. V usage is TRBV7-2 and J usage is TRBJ2-7; D unresolved. Germline V lookup: CDR1 SGHTA, CDR2 FQGNSA. Deletions cut 2 bases from V and 1 base from J, with 3 bases between. CDR3 length: 12 residues. This chain's CDR3 is CASSLRSYEQYF. DNA of the CDR3: TGTGCCAGCAGCTTACGATCCTACGAGCAGTACTTC.

This clonotype has more than one count but fewer than ten. The chain couples TRBV10-3 to TRBJ2-7; 7 positions agree with TRBD1. Germline V gene sequence: CDR1 ENHRY, CDR2 SYGVKD. Trimming removed 0 bases from V and 3 bases from J; junction bases left unmatched: 17. The CDR3 has 19 amino acids. In DNA form, the CDR3 reads TGTGCCATCAGTGAGTCATACGAGAAGGACCAGGCAGGGGGCTACGAGCAGTACTTC. This codes for CAISESYEKDQAGGYEQYF.

This clonotype occurred a few times. This sequence joins TRBV7-6 and TRBJ2-1; TRBD2 matches 8 bases. V shed 1 base and J 8 bases; nucleotides not matched to a gene: 10. Germline assignment: CDR1 SGHVS and CDR2 FNYEAQ. This CDR3 has 16 amino acids. The CDR3 spells CASSLGSGGPGDEQFF. For the CDR3, the DNA is TGTGCCAGCAGCTTAGGGTCGGGGGGGCCGGGGGATGAGCAGTTCTTC. The full variable domain, rest sourced from reference TRBV7-6 and TRBJ2-1, is GAGVSQSPRYKVTKRGQDVALRCDPISGHVSLYWYRQALGQGPEFLTYFNYEAQQDKSGLPNDRFSAERPEGSISTLTIQRTEQRDSAMYRCASSLGSGGPGDEQFFGPGTRLTVL.

The V call is TRBV4-3, the J call TRBJ1-5; D perhaps matches TRBD1 (6 bases). CDR3 length: 18 residues. In germline, CDR1 is LGHNA, CDR2 YSLEER. V dropped 0 bases and J dropped 2 bases, with 17 bases sitting between them. CDR3 protein: CASSQDAGQGGGNQPQHF. The CDR3 DNA follows: TGCGCCAGCAGCCAAGATGCGGGACAAGGCGGCGGCAATCAGCCCCAGCATTTT.

This clonotype was counted many times. The chain is built from TRBV6-1 and TRBJ1-5; possibly TRBD1 for D (6 bases). CDR1 and CDR2 (germline): MNHNS, SASEGT. The CDR3 consists of 14 residues. V was trimmed by 3 bases and J by 7 bases, leaving 13 bases between them. Written as DNA, the CDR3 is TGTGCCAGCAGTGACTCAACAGGGAACCAGCCCCAGCATTTT. It yields the protein CASSDSTGNQPQHF.

The gene calls are TRBV4-2 and TRBJ1-6; D is perhaps TRBD1 (5 bases). There are 17 residues in the CDR3. V was shortened by 1 base and J by 11 bases, with 21 bases between the two germline ends. The germline V gene has CDR1 LGHNA and CDR2 YNFKEQ. The CDR3 bases are TGTGCCAGCAGCCAAGTAACCCTGGAGGGAAGGGGAGCACCCCTCCACTTT. Translating gives CASSQVTLEGRGAPLHF.

The gene calls are TRBV7-6 and TRBJ2-7; D possibly corresponds to TRBD1 (6 bases). The CDR3 totals 16 residues. Trimming took off 0 bases at V and 0 bases at J, with 12 bases between the two ends. Germline V gives CDR1 SGHVS, CDR2 FNYEAQ. DNA for the CDR3: TGTGCCAGCAGCTTAGCGCAAACAGGGAGCTCCTACGAGCAGTACTTC. Translation gives CASSLAQTGSSYEQYF.

This clonotype was observed at least ten times. The chain recombines TRBV29-1 with TRBJ2-7; perhaps TRBD1 as D (5 bases). Trimming shortened V by 0 bases and J by 5 bases, and 11 bases separated the two germline ends. This CDR3 has 13 amino acids. From germline, CDR1 is SQVTM and CDR2 ANQGSEA. The CDR3, as DNA: TGCAGCGTTGAAGAATGGACAACCAACGAGCAGTACTTC. Translated, it gives CSVEEWTTNEQYF.

The chain uses TRBV4-1 and TRBJ1-5; no definite D call. Germline V gene lookup returns CDR1 MGHRA and CDR2 YSYEKL. Trimming left V 1 base short and J 6 bases short, with 10 bases between. The CDR3 runs to 14 residues. CDR3 DNA sequence: TGCGCCAGCAGCCAAGTTGGGCAGTTTCAGCCCCAGCATTTT. Translating gives CASSQVGQFQPQHF.

This clonotype was counted at least ten times. The V call is TRBV28, the J call TRBJ2-5, with 9 bases aligning to TRBD2. CDR3 length equals 16 residues. Germline values: CDR1 MDHEN, CDR2 SYDVKM. Germline trimming cut 2 bases from V and 2 bases from J; bases unmatched to any gene: 6. The CDR3 loop is CASSLGASGDQETQYF. The CDR3 region has the DNA TGTGCCAGCAGTTTAGGGGCTAGCGGGGATCAAGAGACCCAGTACTTC.

The gene calls are TRBV29-1 and TRBJ2-7, with D tentatively TRBD1 (6 bases). V was cut by 5 bases and J by 2 bases, with 13 bases left in between. CDR1 and CDR2 (germline): SQVTM, ANQGSEA. There are 13 residues in the CDR3. The CDR3 region is CSVKTGNPYEQYF. The CDR3 region has the DNA TGCAGCGTTAAAACAGGGAACCCCTACGAGCAGTACTTC.

A remark on this clonotype: A much larger clone differs by one base, so this may be a read error. Lacking the conserved final phenylalanine or tryptophan, this CDR3 likely reflects a read error. This sequence joins TRBV7-2 and TRBJ1-5; TRBD1 might be the D (6 bases). Trimming took 1 base from V and 3 from J, leaving 13 bases between them. CDR1 and CDR2 (germline): SGHTA, FQGNSA. The length of the CDR3 is 16 residues. As DNA, the CDR3 is TGTGCCAGCAGCTTAGGGGGGCGGGCCTCCAATCAGCCCCAGCATTTA. Translated, it gives CASSLGGRASNQPQHL.

This clonotype occurred many times. CDR3 residues: CASSLVAGSYEQYF. The CDR3 region has the DNA TGTGCCAGCAGCTTAGTCGCAGGGTCCTACGAGCAGTACTTC. The chain joins TRBV7-8 to TRBJ2-7; tentative D call: TRBD1 (5 bases). The CDR3 totals 14 residues. With 1 base removed from V and 1 base from J, the gap between germline ends came to 8 bases. From germline, CDR1 is SGHVS and CDR2 FQNEAQ.

Many counts were recorded for this clonotype. The CDR3 protein is CASSLGDRANTEAFF. The CDR3 region has the DNA TGTGCCAGCAGCTTGGGGGACAGGGCGAACACTGAAGCTTTCTTT. The chain joins TRBV7-6 to TRBJ1-1; 9 nucleotides agree with TRBD1. Germline loops: CDR1 SGHVS, CDR2 FNYEAQ. V dropped 3 bases and J dropped 1; count of bases not matched to a gene: 3. The CDR3 covers 15 residues. Full variable domain (remainder filled in from reference TRBV7-6 and TRBJ1-1): GAGVSQSPRYKVTKRGQDVALRCDPISGHVSLYWYRQALGQGPEFLTYFNYEAQQDKSGLPNDRFSAERPEGSISTLTIQRTEQRDSAMYRCASSLGDRANTEAFFGQGTRLTVV.

The V and J genes are TRBV5-6 and TRBJ1-1; no clear D. The CDR3 length is 14 residues. CDR1 is SGHDT, CDR2 YYEEEE, per germline. V was pared by 2 bases and J by 4 bases, with 12 bases between. The CDR3 loop is CASSFGRSGTEAFF. CDR3 nucleotides: TGTGCCAGCAGCTTCGGACGAAGTGGCACTGAAGCTTTCTTT.

This chain uses TRBV7-9 with TRBJ1-2; D is uncertain. This CDR3 has 15 residues. Germline loops: CDR1 SEHNR, CDR2 FQNEAQ (reference sequence). The V end was cut by 2 bases, the J end by 1 base, with 11 bases between. CDR3 in amino acids: CASSLRPEVNYGYTF. The DNA of the CDR3 is TGTGCCAGCAGCTTACGCCCCGAGGTTAACTATGGCTACACCTTC.

The chain carries TRBV20-1 and TRBJ1-2, with 7 positions matching TRBD1. The V gene end was trimmed by 0 bases and the J gene end by 7 bases; junction bases not matched to a gene: 8. The CDR3 loop spans 14 amino acids. Germline V gene data show CDR1 as DFQATT and CDR2 as SNEGSKA (reference sequence). The CDR3 reads CSAREKRTGAGYTF. Here the CDR3 DNA reads TGCAGTGCTAGAGAGAAACGAACAGGGGCTGGCTACACCTTC.

This chain joins TRBV19 and TRBJ1-6; no reliable D call. The CDR3 length is 13 residues. V lost 5 bases and J lost 8, with 10 bases in between. Germline V CDR1 and CDR2: LNHDA, SQIVND (reference sequence). This CDR3 is CASSWAEDSPLHF. CDR3 DNA: TGTGCCAGTAGTTGGGCAGAAGATTCACCCCTCCACTTT.

J is TRBJ1-4 and V is TRBV4-2, with unresolved D. V was clipped by 4 bases and J by 4 bases, with 13 bases between them. CDR3 length equals 15 residues. CDR1 is LGHNA, CDR2 YNFKEQ, per germline. CDR3 in DNA: TGTGCCAGCAGCCCCCCCGGGAGCTATAATGAAAAACTGTTTTTT. Protein sequence: CASSPPGSYNEKLFF.